This T cell receptor beta chain was profiled in a study of blood T cells in healthy people across ages. The length of the CDR3 is 13 residues. Germline V lookup: CDR1 DFQATT, CDR2 SNEGSKA (reference sequence). Deletions cut 5 bases from V and 4 bases from J, with 14 bases between. Combining a sample-barcoded 5' primer with a J-beta primer mix, a second PCR ran for roughly 7 to 12 cycles. Using its own MiXCR run on the 5' RACE reads, TCRdb lists one record per CDR3 protein. This table has approximately 800,000 distinct CDR3 sequences, 55% to 75% appearing once. Sequences were obtained from blood. The genes are TRBV20-1 and TRBJ1-2; D unclear. This TCR was recovered from a man aged 25 to 40 in good health. CDR3 residues: CSASITARYGYTF. The CDR3 region has the DNA TGCAGTGCTTCCATTACAGCCCGCTATGGCTACACCTTC.